The clone carrying this T cell receptor beta chain has more than one count but fewer than ten. This sample is part of a study of control samples from healthy donors and cancer patients. Clones were read by immunoSEQ multiplex PCR, and TCRdb kept only the in-frame ones, dropping some. The table includes some 110,000 clones, approximately 83% detected once. Germline assignment: CDR1 SGHNT and CDR2 YYREEE (reference sequence). Trimming shortened V by 5 bases and J by 2 bases, and 17 bases separated the two germline ends. The CDR3 has 16 residues. This chain links TRBV5-4 with TRBJ2-1; D is possibly TRBD1 or TRBD2 (5 bases each). The sequenced material came from blood. The source is a woman in her fifties or sixties in good health. Written as DNA, the CDR3 is TGTGCCAGCAGTCGAACCGGGACGGCAACCTACAATGAGCAGTTCTTC. Translation: CASSRTGTATYNEQFF. The entire variable domain, with the rest obtained from reference TRBV5-4 and TRBJ2-1, is as follows: ETGVTQSPTHLIKTRGQQVTLRCSSQSGHNTVSWYQQALGQGPQFIFQYYREEENGRGNFPPRFSGLQFPNYSSELNVNALELDDSALYLCASSRTGTATYNEQFFGPGTRLTVL.